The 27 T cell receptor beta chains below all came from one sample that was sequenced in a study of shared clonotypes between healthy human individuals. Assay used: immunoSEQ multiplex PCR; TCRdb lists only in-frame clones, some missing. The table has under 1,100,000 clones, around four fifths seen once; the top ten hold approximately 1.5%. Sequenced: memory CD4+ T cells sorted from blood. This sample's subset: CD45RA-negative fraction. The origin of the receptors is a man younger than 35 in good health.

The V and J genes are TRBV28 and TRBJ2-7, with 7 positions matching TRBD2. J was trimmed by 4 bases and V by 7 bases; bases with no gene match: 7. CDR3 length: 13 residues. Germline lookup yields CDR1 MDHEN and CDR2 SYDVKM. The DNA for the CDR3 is TGTGCCAGCACCGACGGGGGGATGTACGAGCAGTACTTC. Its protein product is CASTDGGMYEQYF.

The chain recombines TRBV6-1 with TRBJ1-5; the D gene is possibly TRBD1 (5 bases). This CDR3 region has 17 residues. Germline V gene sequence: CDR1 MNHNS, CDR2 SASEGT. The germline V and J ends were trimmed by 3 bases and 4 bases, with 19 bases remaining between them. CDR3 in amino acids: CASSDQGRSLGNQPQHF. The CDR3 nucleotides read TGTGCCAGCAGTGATCAGGGCCGATCGCTCGGTAATCAGCCCCAGCATTTT.

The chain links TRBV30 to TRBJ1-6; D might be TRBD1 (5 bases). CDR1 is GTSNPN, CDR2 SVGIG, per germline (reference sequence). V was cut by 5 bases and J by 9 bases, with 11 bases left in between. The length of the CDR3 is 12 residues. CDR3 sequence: CAWDRHTSPLHF. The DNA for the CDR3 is TGTGCCTGGGACAGACACACTTCACCCCTCCACTTT.

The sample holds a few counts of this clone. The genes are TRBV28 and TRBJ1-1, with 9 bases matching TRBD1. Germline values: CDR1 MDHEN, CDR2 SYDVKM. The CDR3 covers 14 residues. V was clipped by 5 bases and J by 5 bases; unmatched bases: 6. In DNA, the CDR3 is TGTGCCAGCAGTGGACAGGGGTTGGGGACTGAAGCTTTCTTT. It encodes CASSGQGLGTEAFF.

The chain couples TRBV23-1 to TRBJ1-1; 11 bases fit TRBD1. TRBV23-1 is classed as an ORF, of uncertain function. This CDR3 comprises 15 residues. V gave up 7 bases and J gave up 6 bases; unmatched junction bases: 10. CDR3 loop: CASIPLPGQGAEAFF. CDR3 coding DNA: TGCGCCAGCATACCCTTACCGGGACAGGGGGCTGAAGCTTTCTTT.

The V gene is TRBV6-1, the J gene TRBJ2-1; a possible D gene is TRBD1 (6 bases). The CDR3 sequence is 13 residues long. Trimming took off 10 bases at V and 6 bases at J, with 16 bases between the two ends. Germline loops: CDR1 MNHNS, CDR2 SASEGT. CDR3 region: CATMIGRGNEQFF. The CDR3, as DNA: TGTGCCACTATGATCGGCAGGGGCAATGAGCAGTTCTTC.

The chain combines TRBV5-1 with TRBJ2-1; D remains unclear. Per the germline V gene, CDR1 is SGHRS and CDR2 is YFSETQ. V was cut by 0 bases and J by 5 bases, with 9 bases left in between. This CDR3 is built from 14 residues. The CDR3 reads CASSLGQTNNEQFF. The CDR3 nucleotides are TGCGCCAGCAGCTTGGGGCAGACCAACAATGAGCAGTTCTTC.

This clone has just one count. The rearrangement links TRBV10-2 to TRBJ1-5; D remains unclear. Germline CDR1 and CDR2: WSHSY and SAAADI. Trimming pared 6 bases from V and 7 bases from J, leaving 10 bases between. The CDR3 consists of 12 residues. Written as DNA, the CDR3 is TGCGCCAGCAGGGACTTAGGGCAGCCCCAGCATTTT. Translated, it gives CASRDLGQPQHF.

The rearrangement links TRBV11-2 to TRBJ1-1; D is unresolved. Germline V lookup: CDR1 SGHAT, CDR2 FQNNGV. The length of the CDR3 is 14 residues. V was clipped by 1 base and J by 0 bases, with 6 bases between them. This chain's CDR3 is CASSLVEVNTEAFF. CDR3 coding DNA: TGTGCCAGCAGCTTAGTTGAAGTGAACACTGAAGCTTTCTTT.

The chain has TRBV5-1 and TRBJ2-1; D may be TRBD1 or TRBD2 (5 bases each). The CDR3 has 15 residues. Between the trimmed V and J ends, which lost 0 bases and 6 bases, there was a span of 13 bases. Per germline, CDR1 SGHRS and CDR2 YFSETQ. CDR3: CASSLGAGTGNEQFF. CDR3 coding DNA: TGCGCCAGCAGCTTGGGGGCAGGGACGGGCAATGAGCAGTTCTTC.

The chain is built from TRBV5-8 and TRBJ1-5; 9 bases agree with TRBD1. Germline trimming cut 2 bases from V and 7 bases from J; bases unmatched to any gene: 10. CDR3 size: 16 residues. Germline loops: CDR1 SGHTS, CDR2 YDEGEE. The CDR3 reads CASSLEQGAIGQPQHF. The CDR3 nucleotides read TGTGCCAGCAGCTTAGAACAGGGGGCCATTGGGCAGCCCCAGCATTTT.

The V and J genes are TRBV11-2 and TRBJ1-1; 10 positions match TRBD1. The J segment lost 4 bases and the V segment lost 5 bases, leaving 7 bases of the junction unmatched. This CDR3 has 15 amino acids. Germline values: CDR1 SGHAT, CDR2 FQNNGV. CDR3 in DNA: TGTGCCAGCAGCAGGAGACAGGGGGCAGGCACTGAAGCTTTCTTT. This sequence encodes CASSRRQGAGTEAFF.

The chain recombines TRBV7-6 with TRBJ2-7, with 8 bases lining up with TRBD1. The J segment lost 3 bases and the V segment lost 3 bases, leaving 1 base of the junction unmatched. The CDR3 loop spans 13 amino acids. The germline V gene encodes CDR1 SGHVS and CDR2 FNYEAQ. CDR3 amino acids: CASSFDRGYEQYF. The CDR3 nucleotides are TGTGCCAGCAGCTTCGACAGGGGCTACGAGCAGTACTTC.

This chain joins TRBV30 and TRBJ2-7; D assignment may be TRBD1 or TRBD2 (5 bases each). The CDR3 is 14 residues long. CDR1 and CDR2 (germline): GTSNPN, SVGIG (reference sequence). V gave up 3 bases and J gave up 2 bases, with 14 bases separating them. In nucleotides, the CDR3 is TGTGCCTGGAGCCGAGCAGGGACCCCCTACGAGCAGTACTTC. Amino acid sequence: CAWSRAGTPYEQYF.

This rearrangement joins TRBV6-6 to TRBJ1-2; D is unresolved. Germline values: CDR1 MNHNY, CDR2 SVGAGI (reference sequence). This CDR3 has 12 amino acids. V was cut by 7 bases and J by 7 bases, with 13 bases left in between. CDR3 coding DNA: TGTGCCAGCACTCCCCTATGGGGTGGCTACACCTTC. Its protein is CASTPLWGGYTF.

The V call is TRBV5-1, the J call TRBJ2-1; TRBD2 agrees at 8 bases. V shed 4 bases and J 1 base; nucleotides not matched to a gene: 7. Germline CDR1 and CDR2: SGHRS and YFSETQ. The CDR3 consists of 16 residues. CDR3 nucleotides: TGCGCCAGCAGCCACCGGGCGGGGGGATCCTACAATGAGCAGTTCTTC. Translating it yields CASSHRAGGSYNEQFF.

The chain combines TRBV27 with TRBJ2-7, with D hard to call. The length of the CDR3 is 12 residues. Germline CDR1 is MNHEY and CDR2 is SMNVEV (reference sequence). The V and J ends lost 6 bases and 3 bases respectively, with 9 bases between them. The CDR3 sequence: CASRKTVYEQYF. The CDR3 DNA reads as TGTGCCAGCAGAAAGACGGTCTACGAGCAGTACTTC.

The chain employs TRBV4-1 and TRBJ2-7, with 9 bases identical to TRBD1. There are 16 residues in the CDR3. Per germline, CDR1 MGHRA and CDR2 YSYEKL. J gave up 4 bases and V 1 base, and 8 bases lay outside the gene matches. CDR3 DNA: TGCGCCAGCAGCCAAGGTGGGACAGGGATCGGGTACGAGCAGTACTTC. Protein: CASSQGGTGIGYEQYF.

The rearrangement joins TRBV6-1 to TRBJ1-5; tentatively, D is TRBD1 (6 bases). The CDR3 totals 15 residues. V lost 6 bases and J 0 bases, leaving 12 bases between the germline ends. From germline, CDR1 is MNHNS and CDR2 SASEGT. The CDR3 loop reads CASRGGDISNQPQHF. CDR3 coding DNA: TGTGCCAGCAGGGGAGGGGACATTAGCAATCAGCCCCAGCATTTT.

The CDR3 reads CASSYRVGRVYGYTF. The CDR3 nucleotides are TGTGCCAGCAGTTATCGGGTTGGCAGGGTGTATGGCTACACCTTC. The chain has TRBV6-6 and TRBJ1-2; perhaps TRBD1 as D (5 bases). The germline CDR1 and CDR2 sequences are MNHNY and SVGAGI (reference sequence). The CDR3 sequence is 15 residues long. Trimming shortened V by 3 bases and J by 5 bases, and 16 bases separated the two germline ends.

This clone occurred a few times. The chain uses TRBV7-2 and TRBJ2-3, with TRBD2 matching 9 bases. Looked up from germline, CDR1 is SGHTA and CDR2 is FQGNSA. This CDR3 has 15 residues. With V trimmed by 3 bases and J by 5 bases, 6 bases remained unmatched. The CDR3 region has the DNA TGTGCCAGCAGCTTTGCGGGGGGGCCGGGAGATACGCAGTATTTT. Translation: CASSFAGGPGDTQYF.

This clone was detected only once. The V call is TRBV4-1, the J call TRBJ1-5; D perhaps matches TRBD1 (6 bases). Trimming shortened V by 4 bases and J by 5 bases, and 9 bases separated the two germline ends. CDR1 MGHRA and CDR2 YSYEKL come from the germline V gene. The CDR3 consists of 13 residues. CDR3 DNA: TGCGCCAGCAGCCGCAGACAGGATCAGCCCCAGCATTTT. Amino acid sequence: CASSRRQDQPQHF.

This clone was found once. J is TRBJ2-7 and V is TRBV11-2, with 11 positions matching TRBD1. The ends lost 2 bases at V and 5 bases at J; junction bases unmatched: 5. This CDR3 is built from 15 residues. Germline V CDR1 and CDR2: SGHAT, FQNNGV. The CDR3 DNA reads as TGTGCCAGCAGCTTAAGGGGACAGGGGGGGAACGAGCAGTACTTC. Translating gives CASSLRGQGGNEQYF.

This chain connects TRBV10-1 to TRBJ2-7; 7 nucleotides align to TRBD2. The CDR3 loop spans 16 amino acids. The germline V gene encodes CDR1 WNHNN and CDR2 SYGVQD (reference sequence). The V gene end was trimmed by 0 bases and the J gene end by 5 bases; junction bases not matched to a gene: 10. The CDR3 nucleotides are TGCGCCAGCAGTGAGTCGGTAGCGGGCGGGAACGACGAGCAGTACTTC. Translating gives CASSESVAGGNDEQYF.

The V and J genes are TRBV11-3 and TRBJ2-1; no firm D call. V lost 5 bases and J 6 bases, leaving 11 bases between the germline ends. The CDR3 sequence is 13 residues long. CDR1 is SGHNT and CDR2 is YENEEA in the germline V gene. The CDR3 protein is CASSPDRLNEQFF. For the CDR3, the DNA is TGTGCCAGCAGCCCTGATAGGCTCAATGAGCAGTTCTTC.

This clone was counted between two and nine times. CDR3 sequence reads: CASIRPGPVPVGCYEQYF. The CDR3 nucleotides read TGTGCCAGCATCCGACCGGGTCCAGTCCCTGTAGGTTGTTACGAGCAGTACTTC. The V gene is TRBV6-8, the J gene TRBJ2-7; D not certain. Germline loops: CDR1 MNHGY, CDR2 SAAAGT. CDR3 length: 18 amino acids. V was pared by 7 bases and J by 4 bases, with 29 bases between.

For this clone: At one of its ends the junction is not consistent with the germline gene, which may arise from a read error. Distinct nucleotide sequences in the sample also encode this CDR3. The CDR3 here is CATSRDRLNTGELFF. The CDR3 region has the DNA TGTGCCACCAGCCGAGACAGGCTGAACACCGGGGAGCTGTTTTTT. V and J are TRBV15 and TRBJ2-2, with TRBD1 as a possible D gene (6 bases). The V gene's germline CDR1 is LNHNV and CDR2 YYDKDF (reference sequence). This CDR3 has 15 amino acids.